This entry lists 10 T cell receptor beta chains sequenced from one sample in a study of cytomegalovirus exposure and HLA in healthy donors. The primer mix had 60 Vbeta and 13 Jbeta primers. The repertoire was sequenced with immunoSEQ multiplex PCR; TCRdb's copy has only in-frame clones and lacks some. The sample lists fewer than 200,000 clones, more than 80% occurring once. Source material: PBMCs. These receptors all stem from a woman between 18 and 29 years old in good health and CMV-seronegative.

The chain links TRBV10-3 to TRBJ2-3, with a tentative D call TRBD1 (5 bases). This CDR3 contains 15 residues. Germline CDR1 ENHRY, CDR2 SYGVKD. Trimming took off 4 bases at V and 5 bases at J, with 16 bases between the two ends. This CDR3 reads CAISVQGPPGDTQYF. DNA for the CDR3: TGTGCCATCAGTGTTCAGGGCCCCCCGGGAGATACGCAGTATTTT.

In its sample, this clone was seen once. In DNA, the CDR3 is TGTGCCAGCTCACTAGGACAGGGGGTAATCTACGAGCAGTACTTC. This encodes CASSLGQGVIYEQYF. This chain joins TRBV18 and TRBJ2-7, with 10 nucleotides matching TRBD1. Losses at the gene ends were 4 bases for V and 3 bases for J; bases not matched to a gene: 6. The CDR3 loop spans 15 amino acids. CDR1 is KGHSH and CDR2 is LQKENI in the germline V gene.

This clone has more than one count but fewer than ten. This chain joins TRBV19 and TRBJ1-5, with D tentatively TRBD1 (5 bases). Germline V gives CDR1 LNHDA, CDR2 SQIVND (reference sequence). The V gene lost 1 base and the J gene lost 7 bases, with 20 bases spanning the gap. The CDR3 contains 17 residues. The CDR3, as DNA: TGTGCCAGTAGTATAGCTACCCGCGGTGGGGGAGGCCAGCCCCAGCATTTT. As protein: CASSIATRGGGGQPQHF.

V gene TRBV6-1 combines with J gene TRBJ2-1, with 8 bases lining up with TRBD1. The CDR3 runs to 13 residues. Germline assignment: CDR1 MNHNS and CDR2 SASEGT. Germline trimming cut 8 bases from V and 6 bases from J; bases unmatched to any gene: 6. This CDR3 is CASRTGPPNEQFF. CDR3 DNA: TGTGCCAGCCGGACAGGGCCACCCAATGAGCAGTTCTTC.

The chain couples TRBV7-8 to TRBJ1-4; D might be TRBD1 (6 bases). V lost 1 base and J 8 bases, leaving 17 bases between the germline ends. CDR3 size: 16 residues. CDR1 and CDR2 from the germline V gene are SGHVS and FQNEAQ. In DNA form, the CDR3 reads TGTGCCAGCAGCTTAGAGTACGGGGGGCTAGGGGAAAAACTGTTTTTT. This sequence encodes CASSLEYGGLGEKLFF.

This clone was seen more than once but under ten times. The V and J genes are TRBV2 and TRBJ1-2; 7 bases match TRBD1. V lost 5 bases to trimming and J lost 7 bases; unmatched junction nucleotides: 13. The CDR3 runs 15 residues. Per the germline V gene, CDR1 is SNHLY and CDR2 is FYNNEI. CDR3 loop: CASSPKGAAAGGYTF. CDR3 sequence (DNA): TGTGCCAGCAGTCCCAAGGGGGCCGCTGCGGGTGGCTACACCTTC.

V and J are TRBV7-3 and TRBJ1-1; D may be TRBD1 (5 bases). The V gene's germline CDR1 is SGHTA and CDR2 FQGTGA. This CDR3 comprises 14 residues. V was clipped by 3 bases and J by 3 bases, with 11 bases between them. Written as DNA, the CDR3 is TGTGCCAGCAGCTTCAGGGATCGGTACACTGAAGCTTTCTTT. This translates into CASSFRDRYTEAFF.

The chain recombines TRBV13 with TRBJ2-7; the match to TRBD1 covers 8 bases. This CDR3 has 14 amino acids. CDR1 and CDR2 from the germline V gene are PRHDT and FYEKMQ (reference sequence). The J segment lost 3 bases and the V segment lost 5 bases, leaving 6 bases of the junction unmatched. The chain's CDR3 is CASSMGTGGYEQYF. CDR3 coding DNA: TGTGCCAGCAGCATGGGGACAGGAGGCTACGAGCAGTACTTC.

A few counts support this clone. This chain joins TRBV6-6 and TRBJ1-4; possible D gene TRBD1, 6 bases. This CDR3 is 14 amino acids long. Trimming pared 5 bases from V and 10 bases from J, leaving 17 bases between. In germline, CDR1 is MNHNY, CDR2 SVGAGI (reference sequence). The CDR3 here is CASSPDFPRGKLFF. CDR3 in DNA: TGTGCCAGCAGTCCGGACTTCCCCAGGGGAAAACTGTTTTTT.

The chain recombines TRBV7-9 with TRBJ2-7; 11 nucleotides agree with TRBD1. This CDR3 region has 17 residues. From germline, CDR1 is SEHNR and CDR2 FQNEAQ (reference sequence). J was trimmed by 4 bases and V by 7 bases; bases with no gene match: 15. CDR3 sequence (DNA): TGTGCCAGCACCAAAACCCGACCGGGACAGGGGGTTTACGAGCAGTACTTC. Its translation: CASTKTRPGQGVYEQYF.